This TCR beta chain was captured in a study of neoadjuvant anti-PD-1 for oral cavity cancer. Study in general: Patients mostly received three to four biweekly nivolumab doses at 3 mg/kg before surgery. Findings and limits, study-wide: PBMC Gini-index clonality exceeded responders' in non-responders post-nivolumab.

In the case of this clone: Its specificity is unknown.

Time point in this sample: after neoadjuvant nivolumab, at surgical resection. Losses at the gene ends were 5 bases for V and 9 bases for J; bases not matched to a gene: 11. Germline V gene data show CDR1 as SGHAT and CDR2 as FQNNGV. The CDR3 is 14 residues long. Most PBMC samples had 480 ng input DNA in six replicates. Assay: immunoSEQ multiplex PCR; the TCRdb copy retains only in-frame clones and omits some. The sample holds tens of thousands of clones, less than 90% seen once. The sequencing used PBMCs, collected after nivolumab (anti-PD-1) treatment. This chain joins TRBV11-2 and TRBJ2-3; 7 bases match TRBD2. The receptor comes from a person between 40 and 79 years old with oral cavity squamous cell carcinoma. The CDR3 sequence is CASSLRAWEGTQYF. DNA of the CDR3: TGTGCCAGCAGCCTCCGAGCGTGGGAGGGAACGCAGTATTTT.